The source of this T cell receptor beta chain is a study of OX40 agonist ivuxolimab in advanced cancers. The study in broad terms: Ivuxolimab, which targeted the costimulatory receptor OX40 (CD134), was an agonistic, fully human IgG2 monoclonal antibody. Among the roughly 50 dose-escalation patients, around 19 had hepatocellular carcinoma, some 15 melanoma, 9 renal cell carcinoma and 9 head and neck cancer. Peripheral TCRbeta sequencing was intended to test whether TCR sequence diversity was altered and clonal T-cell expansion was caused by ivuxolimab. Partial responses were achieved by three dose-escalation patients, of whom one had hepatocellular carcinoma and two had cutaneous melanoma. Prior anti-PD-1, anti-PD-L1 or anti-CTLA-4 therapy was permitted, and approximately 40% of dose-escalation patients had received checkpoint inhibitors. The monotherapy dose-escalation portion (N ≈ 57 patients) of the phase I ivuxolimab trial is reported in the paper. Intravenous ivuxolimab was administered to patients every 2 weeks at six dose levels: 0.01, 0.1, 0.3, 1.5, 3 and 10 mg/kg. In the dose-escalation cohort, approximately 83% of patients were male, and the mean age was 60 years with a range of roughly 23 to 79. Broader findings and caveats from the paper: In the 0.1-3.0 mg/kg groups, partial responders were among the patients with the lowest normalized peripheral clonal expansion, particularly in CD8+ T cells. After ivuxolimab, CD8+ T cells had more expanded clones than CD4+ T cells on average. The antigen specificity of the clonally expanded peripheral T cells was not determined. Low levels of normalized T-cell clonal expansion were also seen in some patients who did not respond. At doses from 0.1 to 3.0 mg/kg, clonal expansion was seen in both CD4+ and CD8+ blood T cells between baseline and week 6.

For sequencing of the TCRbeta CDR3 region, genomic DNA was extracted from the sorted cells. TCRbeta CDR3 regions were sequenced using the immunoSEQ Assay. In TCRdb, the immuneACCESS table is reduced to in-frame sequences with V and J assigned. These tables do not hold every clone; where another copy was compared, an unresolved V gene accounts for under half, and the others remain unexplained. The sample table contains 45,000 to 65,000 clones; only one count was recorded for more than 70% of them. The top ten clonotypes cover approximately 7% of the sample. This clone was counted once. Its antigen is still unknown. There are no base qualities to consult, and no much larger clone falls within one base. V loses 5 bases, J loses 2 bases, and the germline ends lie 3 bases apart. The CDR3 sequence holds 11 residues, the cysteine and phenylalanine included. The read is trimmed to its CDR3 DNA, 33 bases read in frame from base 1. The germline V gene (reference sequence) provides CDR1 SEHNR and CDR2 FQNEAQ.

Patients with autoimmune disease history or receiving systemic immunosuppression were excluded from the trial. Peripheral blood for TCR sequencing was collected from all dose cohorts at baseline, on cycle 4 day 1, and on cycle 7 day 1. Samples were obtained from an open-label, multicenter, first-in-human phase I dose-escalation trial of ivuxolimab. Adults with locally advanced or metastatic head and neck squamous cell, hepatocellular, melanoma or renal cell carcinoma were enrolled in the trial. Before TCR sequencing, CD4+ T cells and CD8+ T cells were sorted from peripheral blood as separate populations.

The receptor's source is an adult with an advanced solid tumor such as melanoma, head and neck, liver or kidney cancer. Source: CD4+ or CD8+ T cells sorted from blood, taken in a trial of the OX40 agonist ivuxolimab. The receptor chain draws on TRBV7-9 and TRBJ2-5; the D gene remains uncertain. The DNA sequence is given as TGTGCCAGCAGCCGACAAGAGACCCAGTACTTC. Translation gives CASSRQETQYF.